Listed below are T cell receptor beta chains from one sample, sequenced in a study of cytomegalovirus exposure and HLA in healthy donors. The assay was immunoSEQ multiplex PCR, and TCRdb's table has in-frame clones only and misses some. The data hold over 150,000 clones, with roughly 81% observed a single time. Sequencing input: PBMCs. The receptors were gathered from a woman in her 30s in good health and CMV-seropositive. The CDR3 runs from the conserved cysteine through the conserved F or W. The D gene is left open where the match is weak. Size values are once, few and many counts, or a class for expanded clones, and some rows have none.

j_gene: TRBJ2-1; abundance: NA; v_gene: TRBV19; d_gene: NA; CDR3aa: CASSLLDSSYNEQFF
j_gene: TRBJ1-6; abundance: NA; v_gene: TRBV4-1; d_gene: TRBD1; CDR3aa: CASSPGDSSYNSPLHF
j_gene: TRBJ2-2; abundance: NA; v_gene: TRBV5-1; d_gene: NA; CDR3aa: CASSRGQRFETGELFF
j_gene: TRBJ1-4; abundance: few; v_gene: TRBV5-1; d_gene: NA; CDR3aa: CASSLLVGGEKLFF
j_gene: TRBJ2-1; abundance: few; v_gene: TRBV28; d_gene: TRBD2; CDR3aa: CASSLLGSGTYSSYNEQFF
j_gene: TRBJ1-4; abundance: NA; v_gene: TRBV7-9; d_gene: TRBD1; CDR3aa: CASSYRTGGEKLFF
j_gene: TRBJ2-1; abundance: few; v_gene: TRBV6-6; d_gene: NA; CDR3aa: CASKRPAEDEQFF
j_gene: TRBJ2-3; abundance: NA; v_gene: TRBV28; d_gene: TRBD2; CDR3aa: CASSFDSAGGSPDTQYF
j_gene: TRBJ2-1; abundance: few; v_gene: TRBV7-2; d_gene: TRBD2; CDR3aa: CASSPTSGSYNEQFF
j_gene: TRBJ1-1; abundance: NA; v_gene: TRBV2; d_gene: NA; CDR3aa: CASSPEGVDTEAFF
j_gene: TRBJ2-3; abundance: NA; v_gene: TRBV5-1; d_gene: NA; CDR3aa: CASSFSQADTQYF
j_gene: TRBJ2-1; abundance: NA; v_gene: TRBV7-8; d_gene: TRBD2; CDR3aa: CASSSRRGEKNEQFF
j_gene: TRBJ2-7; abundance: NA; v_gene: TRBV28; d_gene: NA; CDR3aa: CASSLGGATSYEQYF
j_gene: TRBJ2-5; abundance: once; v_gene: TRBV10-3; d_gene: TRBD2; CDR3aa: CAISESSGRAFETQYF
j_gene: NA; abundance: NA; v_gene: TRBV13; d_gene: TRBD1; CDR3aa: CASSLRDRPTEQYF
j_gene: TRBJ2-7; abundance: NA; v_gene: TRBV4-1; d_gene: NA; CDR3aa: CASSQEGSGAIYEQYF
j_gene: TRBJ2-7; abundance: NA; v_gene: TRBV5-4; d_gene: TRBD2; CDR3aa: CASSLVAGEGEQYF
j_gene: TRBJ2-7; abundance: NA; v_gene: TRBV19; d_gene: NA; CDR3aa: CASSAGGSYEQYF
j_gene: TRBJ2-1; abundance: NA; v_gene: TRBV19; d_gene: NA; CDR3aa: CASSKAETYNEQFF
j_gene: TRBJ1-5; abundance: NA; v_gene: TRBV9; d_gene: TRBD1; CDR3aa: CASSSGTGLGQPQHF
j_gene: TRBJ2-7; abundance: NA; v_gene: TRBV21-1; d_gene: NA; CDR3aa: CASSDGQGASGPCHEQYF
j_gene: TRBJ2-1; abundance: NA; v_gene: TRBV5-1; d_gene: NA; CDR3aa: CASSLIPSDEQFF